Below are 28 T cell receptor beta chains sequenced from a single sample in a study of monozygotic twins with cystic fibrosis. Profiling relied on immunoSEQ multiplex PCR, and the TCRdb table lists in-frame clones only, not all of them. In the table there are 9,500 to 13,000 clones, 99% of which are singletons. Material: blood. These receptors all come from a man in his late teens or twenties with cystic fibrosis.

The chain joins TRBV27 to TRBJ2-7; D might be TRBD1 (6 bases). The V gene lost 3 bases and the J gene lost 0 bases, with 15 bases spanning the gap. The CDR3 runs 16 residues. The germline CDR1 and CDR2 sequences are MNHEY and SMNVEV (reference sequence). The CDR3 DNA sequence: TGTGCCAGCAGTTTTGTGGCAACAGGGAGCTCCTACGAGCAGTACTTC. It specifies CASSFVATGSSYEQYF.

V is TRBV13 and J is TRBJ2-7; D possibly corresponds to TRBD2 (6 bases). V was cut by 4 bases and J by 9 bases, with 25 bases left in between. CDR3 length equals 16 residues. Germline V CDR1 and CDR2: PRHDT, FYEKMQ (reference sequence). This chain's CDR3 is CASSSGRAGGASAQYF. Written as DNA, the CDR3 is TGTGCCAGCAGCTCGGGTCGAGCGGGTGGGGCCAGCGCGCAGTACTTC.

The chain has TRBV19 and TRBJ1-1; D is perhaps TRBD1 (5 bases). This CDR3 spans 14 amino acids. Germline V gene data show CDR1 as LNHDA and CDR2 as SQIVND (reference sequence). Deletions cut 4 bases from V and 5 bases from J, with 14 bases between. The CDR3 is CASSTRGAGTEAFF. DNA for the CDR3: TGTGCCAGTAGTACGAGGGGCGCGGGAACTGAAGCTTTCTTT. Together with reference TRBV19 and TRBJ1-1, the CDR3 gives the full variable domain: DGGITQSPKYLFRKEGQNVTLSCEQNLNHDAMYWYRQDPGQGLRLIYYSQIVNDFQKGDIAEGYSVSREKKESFPLTVTSAQKNPTAFYLCASSTRGAGTEAFFGQGTRLTVV.

This chain connects TRBV1 to TRBJ1-1. TRBV1 is assigned pseudogene status. The CDR3 has 14 residues. The CDR3 here is CTSNDWPSSTEAFF. DNA of the CDR3: TGCACCAGCAATGATTGGCCCAGTAGCACTGAAGCTTTCTTT.

CDR3 bases: TGTGCCGTCAACAACGGGGGTTTGGAGACCCAGTACTTC. Translated: CAVNNGGLETQYF. The chain carries TRBV7-2 and TRBJ2-5; a possible D gene is TRBD2 (6 bases). Germline CDR1 is SGHTA and CDR2 is FQGNSA. Between the trimmed V and J ends, which lost 11 bases and 5 bases, there was a span of 18 bases. The length of the CDR3 is 13 residues.

This chain connects TRBV29-1 to TRBJ2-7; 7 nucleotides line up with TRBD2. Germline V gene sequence: CDR1 SQVTM, CDR2 ANQGSEA. The CDR3 has 14 residues. V was clipped by 1 base and J by 3 bases; unmatched bases: 6. The CDR3 is CSVEAREGFYEQYF. Written as DNA, the CDR3 is TGCAGCGTTGAAGCCAGGGAGGGATTCTACGAGCAGTACTTC.

This clone was seen once. This chain joins TRBV30 and TRBJ1-2; D is unresolved. Trimming shortened V by 1 base and J by 1 base, and 4 bases separated the two germline ends. The germline CDR1 and CDR2 sequences are GTSNPN and SVGIG (reference sequence). The CDR3 contains 12 residues. In DNA, the CDR3 is TGTGCCTGGAGTGGGCTTAACTATGGCTACACCTTC. This gives the protein CAWSGLNYGYTF.

The rearrangement links TRBV12-5 to TRBJ2-7; the D call may be TRBD1 or TRBD2 (6 bases each). Germline CDR1 is LGHNT and CDR2 is FRNRAP. The CDR3 has 13 amino acids. The V and J ends lost 8 bases and 7 bases respectively, with 18 bases between them. Here the CDR3 DNA reads TGTGCTAGTAGGGCAGGGGAGGTGGGTGAGCAGTACTTC. Amino acid sequence: CASRAGEVGEQYF.

This sequence joins TRBV9 and TRBJ2-2; D unclear. Trimming removed 4 bases from V and 4 bases from J, with 5 bases in between. This CDR3 comprises 12 residues. CDR1 and CDR2 (germline): SGDLS, YYNGEE. The DNA of the CDR3 is TGTGCCAGCAGCCATAGCACCGGGGAGCTGTTTTTT. Its translation is CASSHSTGELFF.

This chain uses TRBV6-1 with TRBJ1-4, with 7 bases matching TRBD1. Germline V gene lookup returns CDR1 MNHNS and CDR2 SASEGT. V dropped 6 bases and J dropped 8; count of bases not matched to a gene: 9. The CDR3 is 14 amino acids. DNA for the CDR3: TGTGCCAGCAGCTCTACAGGGGACGGGGAAAAACTGTTTTTT. This gives the protein CASSSTGDGEKLFF.

This clone was recorded only once. V and J are TRBV5-4 and TRBJ1-2; D remains ambiguous. The CDR3 runs to 14 residues. The V and J ends lost 2 bases and 1 base respectively, with 9 bases between them. The germline gives CDR1 SGHNT, CDR2 YYREEE (reference sequence). The CDR3 spells CASSFVTVNYGYTF. The DNA of the CDR3 is TGTGCCAGCAGCTTCGTGACGGTTAACTATGGCTACACCTTC.

The chain couples TRBV29-1 to TRBJ2-5; TRBD2 matches 9 bases. With V trimmed by 3 bases and J by 4 bases, 6 bases remained unmatched. The CDR3 is 14 residues long. Germline lookup yields CDR1 SQVTM and CDR2 ANQGSEA. The CDR3 spells CSVDIAGVRETQYF. DNA for the CDR3: TGCAGCGTTGATATAGCGGGAGTGCGAGAGACCCAGTACTTC.

CDR3 protein: CASRKESGTYNEQFF. The CDR3 DNA follows: TGTGCCAGCAGGAAGGAGAGCGGTACGTACAATGAGCAGTTCTTC. This chain links TRBV5-8 with TRBJ2-1, with D maybe TRBD2 (5 bases). The germline CDR1 and CDR2 sequences are SGHTS and YDEGEE. CDR3 size: 15 residues. Trimming cost V 5 bases and J 4 bases, with 16 bases left between them.

The chain has TRBV9 and TRBJ1-5, with D possibly matching TRBD1 (5 bases). CDR3 length equals 14 residues. Germline lookup yields CDR1 SGDLS and CDR2 YYNGEE. The ends were cut back, 3 bases at V and 1 base at J, with 8 bases in the middle. The CDR3 sequence: CASSAGRSNQPQHF. The CDR3 region has the DNA TGTGCCAGCAGCGCAGGGAGGAGCAATCAGCCCCAGCATTTT.

The count of this clone is one. The V call is TRBV6-5, the J call TRBJ1-4; a weak D match, TRBD1 (5 bases). Germline V gives CDR1 MNHEY, CDR2 SVGAGI. This CDR3 has 13 amino acids. The V and J ends lost 5 bases and 7 bases respectively, with 11 bases between them. CDR3 nucleotide sequence: TGTGCCAGCAGTCAGGGTAGGAGTGAAAAACTGTTTTTT. This codes for CASSQGRSEKLFF.

Points on this clone: One junction end disagrees with the germline gene, perhaps due to a read error. The chain is built from TRBV18 and TRBJ2-1; no firm D call. Germline lookup yields CDR1 KGHSH and CDR2 LQKENI. The CDR3 covers 13 residues. In DNA form, the CDR3 reads TGTGCCAGCTCGCCCCCCGTCCGCAATCAGCAGTTCTTC. It specifies CASSPPVRNQQFF.

The chain employs TRBV18 and TRBJ2-5; 7 bases align to TRBD2. The V gene end was trimmed by 3 bases and the J gene end by 5 bases; junction bases not matched to a gene: 6. This CDR3 spans 14 amino acids. CDR1 is KGHSH and CDR2 is LQKENI in the germline V gene. CDR3 sequence: CASSPRTSPETQYF. CDR3 nucleotides: TGTGCCAGCTCACCCCGGACTAGTCCTGAGACCCAGTACTTC.

The V gene is TRBV7-2, the J gene TRBJ2-1; 7 positions match TRBD1. V lost 1 base and J lost 12; bases outside the gene matches: 6. Germline CDR1 is SGHTA and CDR2 is FQGNSA. This CDR3 has 13 residues. In DNA form, the CDR3 reads TGTGCCAGCAGCTTAGGGGGACAGCCGGGGCAGTTCTTC. This translates into CASSLGGQPGQFF.

This rearrangement joins TRBV9 to TRBJ2-5, with 7 bases aligning to TRBD1. CDR3 size: 16 residues. V shed 0 bases and J 2 bases; nucleotides not matched to a gene: 7. Germline CDR1 reads SGDLS; CDR2 reads YYNGEE. DNA of the CDR3: TGTGCCAGCAGCGTAGGGGCAGGGGGTTTTCAAGAGACCCAGTACTTC. It is translated as CASSVGAGGFQETQYF.

The rearrangement uses TRBV7-2 and TRBJ2-4; 11 bases align to TRBD1. Trimming cost V 3 bases and J 0 bases; bases outside gene matches: 7. The CDR3 totals 18 residues. Looked up from germline, CDR1 is SGHTA and CDR2 is FQGNSA. CDR3 residues: CASSLDRGLGKAKNIQYF. The CDR3 DNA reads TGTGCCAGCAGCTTGGACAGGGGGCTTGGAAAAGCCAAAAACATTCAGTACTTC.

This clone was recorded once. The chain's CDR3 is CASSLAVTSYNEQFF. CDR3 nucleotides: TGTGCCAGCAGCTTGGCAGTTACCTCCTACAATGAGCAGTTCTTC. This chain joins TRBV5-6 and TRBJ2-1; D call uncertain. The germline gives CDR1 SGHDT, CDR2 YYEEEE. This CDR3 has 15 residues. Trimming cost V 0 bases and J 0 bases, with 7 bases left between them.

The table lists this clone with a few counts. This sequence joins TRBV6-5 and TRBJ1-1; D unresolved. This CDR3 contains 14 residues. CDR1 MNHEY and CDR2 SVGAGI come from the germline V gene. V was clipped by 2 bases and J by 0 bases, with 7 bases between them. The CDR3, as DNA: TGTGCCAGCAGTTACGGCGCAGTGAACACTGAAGCTTTCTTT. This codes for CASSYGAVNTEAFF.

The V call is TRBV27, the J call TRBJ1-4; 8 nucleotides match TRBD1. Germline assignment: CDR1 MNHEY and CDR2 SMNVEV (reference sequence). Unmatched junction bases numbered 20, after V lost 5 bases and J lost 0 bases. This CDR3 is 21 amino acids long. The CDR3 region is CASSLYTLLRDRRTTNEKLFF. The CDR3 region has the DNA TGTGCCAGCAGTCTGTACACTCTACTACGGGACAGGAGGACAACTAATGAAAAACTGTTTTTT.

The chain's CDR3 is CASSLAPDSSGNTIYF. In nucleotides, the CDR3 is TGCGCCAGCAGCTTGGCTCCGGACAGCTCTGGAAACACCATATATTTT. The chain joins TRBV5-1 to TRBJ1-3; possibly TRBD1 for D (6 bases). Trimming removed 0 bases at V and 0 bases at J, with 10 bases between. Germline CDR1 and CDR2: SGHRS and YFSETQ. There are 16 residues in the CDR3.

The J gene is TRBJ2-5, the V gene TRBV30; weak D call: TRBD1 (6 bases). CDR3 length: 14 residues. V shed 2 bases and J shed 1 base, with 11 bases lying between them. Germline V gene sequence: CDR1 GTSNPN, CDR2 SVGIG (reference sequence). As DNA, the CDR3 is TGTGCCTGGAGTTCGGGGACAATCCAAGAGACCCAGTACTTC. It codes for CAWSSGTIQETQYF.

This chain connects TRBV5-1 to TRBJ2-1; tentatively, D is TRBD2 (5 bases). The CDR3 length is 16 residues. Germline CDR1 reads SGHRS; CDR2 reads YFSETQ. V lost 5 bases, J lost 0 bases, and 15 bases lay in between. The CDR3 here is CASSSNSESSYNEQFF. In DNA, the CDR3 is TGCGCCAGCAGTTCGAATAGCGAGAGCTCCTACAATGAGCAGTTCTTC. Variable domain in full (rest from reference TRBV5-1 and TRBJ2-1): KAGVTQTPRYLIKTRGQQVTLSCSPISGHRSVSWYQQTPGQGLQFLFEYFSETQRNKGNFPGRFSGRQFSNSRSEMNVSTLELGDSALYLCASSSNSESSYNEQFFGPGTRLTVL.

In DNA form, the CDR3 reads TGCGCCAGCCGGGAGGGCCCCATGAACACTGAAGCTTTCTTT. Its protein product is CASREGPMNTEAFF. This sequence joins TRBV5-1 and TRBJ1-1; D call uncertain. The germline V gene encodes CDR1 SGHRS and CDR2 YFSETQ. The CDR3 runs to 14 residues. With 7 bases removed from V and 0 bases from J, the gap between germline ends came to 13 bases.

The chain couples TRBV6-1 to TRBJ1-1; D is unclear. Trimming shortened V by 6 bases and J by 5 bases, and 13 bases separated the two germline ends. In germline, CDR1 is MNHNS, CDR2 SASEGT. The CDR3 extends over 13 amino acids. This CDR3 reads CASSLGQWTEAFF. CDR3 DNA sequence: TGTGCCAGCAGCCTCGGGCAGTGGACTGAAGCTTTCTTT.